The rows below give T cell receptor beta chains drawn from one sample of a study of blood T cell repertoires in COVID-19. TCRdb's table, derived via immunoSEQ multiplex PCR, lists solely in-frame clones and lacks some. The sample contains 23,000 or so clones, roughly four fifths of which appear only once. Sequencing was done on a sample of peripheral blood. All receptors come from a human donor in a cohort sampled during active COVID-19. Each CDR3 is given with its conserved first and last residue. A D gene is named only where the DNA matches it firmly. Clone size appears in some rows only: once, few, many, or a class for an expanded clone.

j_call v_call d_call clone_size cdr3_length cdr3_aa cdr3_nt
TRBJ1-2 TRBV15 NA NA 15 CATSPSTSDSYGYTF TGTGCCACCAGCCCCTCGACCAGCGATAGCTATGGCTACACCTTC
TRBJ2-3 TRBV5-4 TRBD2 few 16 CASSPSGRGFTDTQYF TGTGCCAGCAGCCCAAGCGGGCGGGGGTTCACAGATACGCAGTATTTT
TRBJ2-5 TRBV4-1 NA NA 17 CASSREKMGGALETQYF TGCGCCAGCAGCCGAGAAAAGATGGGGGGGGCGTTGGAGACCCAGTACTTC
TRBJ2-2 TRBV18 NA NA 17 CASSPNAVGGNTGELFF TGTGCCAGCTCACCGAACGCTGTAGGGGGGAACACCGGGGAGCTGTTTTTT
TRBJ2-7 TRBV5-4 TRBD2 NA 15 CASSQTSGGPYEQYF TGTGCCAGCAGCCAGACTAGCGGGGGTCCCTACGAGCAGTACTTC
TRBJ1-2 TRBV18 TRBD1 NA 13 CASSPNRGNGYTF TGTGCCAGCTCACCAAACAGGGGAAATGGCTACACCTTC
TRBJ1-5 TRBV19 NA NA 16 CASSSSIGGASQPQHF TGTGCCAGTAGCTCCAGCATCGGGGGTGCAAGTCAGCCCCAGCATTTT
TRBJ2-7 TRBV3-1/TRBV3-2 TRBD1 few 14 CASSQDDRQGRLYF TGTGCCAGCAGCCAAGATGACAGACAGGGGCGCCTGTACTTC
TRBJ2-7 TRBV11-1 NA NA 16 CASSFLQGFSRYEQYF TGTGCCAGCAGCTTTCTACAGGGTTTCTCACGCTACGAGCAGTACTTC
TRBJ1-3 TRBV27 NA NA 14 CASSPSRSRNTIYF TGTGCCAGCAGTCCCTCTAGGTCCCGAAACACCATATATTTT
TRBJ2-1 TRBV3-1/TRBV3-2 NA NA 14 CASSQDRGMGEQFF TGTGCCAGCAGCCAAGATCGGGGGATGGGGGAGCAGTTCTTC
TRBJ1-6 TRBV21-1 NA NA 16 CASETPTGIYNSPLHF TGTGCCAGCGAGACCCCGACAGGAATATATAATTCACCCCTCCACTTT
TRBJ1-5 TRBV12-3/TRBV12-4 NA NA 12 CASSSGNQPQHF TGTGCCAGCTCAAGCGGCAATCAGCCCCAGCATTTT
TRBJ1-3 TRBV5-1 TRBD1 NA 15 CASSAGTASGNTIYF TGCGCCAGCAGCGCCGGGACAGCCTCTGGAAACACCATATATTTT
TRBJ1-4 TRBV7-8 TRBD1 once 15 CASSQMGTGVEKLFF TGTGCCAGCAGCCAAATGGGGACAGGGGTTGAAAAACTGTTTTTT
TRBJ2-7 TRBV5-5 NA NA 14 CASSLDQAVYEQYF TGTGCCAGCAGCTTGGACCAAGCTGTGTACGAGCAGTACTTC
TRBJ1-3 TRBV4-1 NA NA 16 CASSQDRGISGNTIYF TGCGCCAGCAGCCAAGATCGGGGAATCTCTGGAAACACCATATATTTT
TRBJ2-7 TRBV21-1 NA NA 12 CASSISYYEQYF TGTGCCAGCAGCATCTCTTACTACGAGCAGTACTTC
TRBJ2-1 TRBV24-1 TRBD1 NA 14 CATSERQGAGEQFF TGTGCCACCAGTGAGCGACAGGGGGCGGGTGAGCAGTTCTTC
TRBJ1-2 TRBV5-4 NA NA 16 CARSSGGGGNNYGYTF TGTGCCCGCAGCTCGGGGGGCGGGGGAAATAACTATGGCTACACCTTC
TRBJ1-2 TRBV27 TRBD1 NA 13 CASSLRQGGGYTF TGTGCCAGCAGTCTTCGACAGGGAGGTGGCTACACCTTC
TRBJ1-3 TRBV4-2 NA NA 16 CASSQDPAGSGNTIYF TGTGCCAGCAGCCAAGATCCGGCAGGCTCTGGAAACACCATATATTTT
TRBJ2-1 TRBV6-5 TRBD2 NA 16 CASSNSGLAGYNEQFF TGTGCCAGCAGTAACTCGGGACTAGCGGGGTACAATGAGCAGTTCTTC
TRBJ1-1 TRBV6-5 NA NA 12 CASSSGTLQAFF TGTGCCAGCAGTTCTGGGACTCTTCAAGCTTTCTTT
TRBJ2-2 TRBV9 TRBD2 NA 16 CASSAQTSGATGELFF TGTGCCAGCAGCGCCCAGACTAGCGGGGCCACCGGGGAGCTGTTTTTT
TRBJ2-2 TRBV28 NA NA 16 CASSSKPGLRTGELFF TGTGCCAGCAGTTCAAAGCCGGGACTGCGAACCGGGGAGCTGTTTTTT
TRBJ2-3 TRBV3-1/TRBV3-2 NA NA 17 CASSQYRSSGSTDTQYF TGTGCCAGCAGCCAATATCGGTCGAGCGGTAGCACAGATACGCAGTATTTT
TRBJ1-1 TRBV19 NA NA 18 CASSIGAGRVKLYTEAFF TGTGCCAGTAGTATAGGGGCAGGGAGGGTGAAGTTGTACACTGAAGCTTTCTTT
TRBJ1-4 TRBV18 NA NA 15 CASSPLRTVNEKLFF TGTGCCAGCTCACCACTGCGTACAGTTAATGAAAAACTGTTTTTT
TRBJ1-2 TRBV6-4 TRBD1 NA 15 CASGEQGVGGYGYTF TGTGCCAGCGGAGAACAGGGGGTAGGAGGCTATGGCTACACCTTC
TRBJ1-2 TRBV12-3/TRBV12-4 TRBD1 few 12 CASSRDRGGYTF TGTGCCAGCAGCCGGGACAGGGGTGGCTACACCTTC
TRBJ2-7 TRBV6-5 NA NA 14 CASSYSAGRDEQYF TGTGCCAGCAGTTACTCGGCAGGGCGCGACGAGCAGTACTTC
TRBJ2-3 TRBV3-1/TRBV3-2 TRBD2 NA 18 CASSQDRLAGGGVDTQYF TGTGCCAGCAGCCAAGATAGACTAGCGGGGGGAGGGGTGGATACGCAGTATTTT
TRBJ2-1 TRBV29-1 TRBD1 NA 14 CSVGTGGLVNEQFF TGCAGCGTCGGCACAGGGGGCCTTGTCAATGAGCAGTTCTTC
TRBJ2-1 TRBV30 TRBD2 once 17 CAWSSLPGGSSYNEQFF TGTGCCTGGAGTTCATTGCCCGGGGGGAGCTCCTACAATGAGCAGTTCTTC
TRBJ2-1 TRBV2 NA NA 12 CASGVYSYEQFF TGTGCCAGCGGAGTCTATTCGTATGAGCAGTTCTTC
TRBJ1-1 TRBV5-1 NA NA 15 CASSLSPDSVVSAFF TGCGCCAGCAGCTTAAGCCCTGATTCTGTCGTGTCGGCTTTCTTT
TRBJ2-2 TRBV19 NA NA 14 CASRARSEAGELFF TGTGCCAGTAGGGCCCGTAGCGAGGCCGGGGAGCTGTTTTTT
TRBJ1-4 TRBV7-9 NA NA 14 CASSLEGINEKLFF TGTGCCAGCAGCTTAGAGGGGATCAATGAAAAACTGTTTTTT
TRBJ1-6 TRBV28 NA NA 13 CASRTAEYSPLHF TGTGCCAGCAGGACAGCTGAGTATTCACCCCTCCACTTT
TRBJ1-5 TRBV4-1 NA NA 13 CASSQGLLRPQHF TGCGCCAGCAGCCAGGGCCTTTTGCGGCCCCAGCATTTT
TRBJ2-1 TRBV6-5 NA NA 11 CASSYAREQFF TGTGCCAGCAGTTACGCCAGGGAGCAGTTCTTC
TRBJ2-6 TRBV27 TRBD1 NA 16 CASSRDRVSGANVLTF TGTGCCAGCAGTCGGGACAGGGTCTCTGGGGCCAACGTCCTGACTTTC
TRBJ1-3 TRBV4-2 TRBD1 NA 15 CASSQDRTGTNTIYF TGTGCCAGCAGCCAAGATCGGACAGGGACAAACACCATATATTTT
TRBJ1-5 TRBV27 NA once 14 CASSVGGPNQPQHF TGTGCCAGCAGCGTAGGAGGCCCTAATCAGCCCCAGCATTTT
TRBJ2-6 TRBV19 NA NA 17 CASSGTGSLSGANVLTF TGTGCCAGTAGTGGTACAGGGTCCTTATCTGGGGCCAACGTCCTGACTTTC
TRBJ2-7 TRBV30 TRBD2 few 14 CAWTSTSEAYEQYF TGTGCCTGGACCAGTACTAGCGAGGCCTACGAGCAGTACTTC
TRBJ2-1 TRBV2 TRBD1 once 16 CASSDRTGQGSSEQFF TGTGCCAGCAGTGATAGGACAGGGCAGGGTTCAAGTGAGCAGTTCTTC
TRBJ2-5 TRBV5-1 TRBD1 NA 15 CASSPGTGGRETQYF TGCGCCAGCAGCCCAGGGACAGGGGGCCGAGAGACCCAGTACTTC
TRBJ1-1 TRBV15 NA NA 13 CATSRDESTEAFF TGTGCCACCAGCAGAGACGAGAGCACTGAAGCTTTCTTT
TRBJ1-1 TRBV7-9 NA NA 15 CASSTRRQAGTEAFF TGTGCCAGCAGCACTCGACGACAGGCGGGCACTGAAGCTTTCTTT